These 13 T cell receptor beta chains came from one sample sequenced in a study of metastatic and nonmetastatic thyroid tumors. TCRdb re-called clones via MiXCR from the PCR reads. The data show 35,000 to 45,000 clones, around 10% seen once. Thyroid surgery was preceded by no treatment in any patient. The sample comprised blood. These TCRs come from a male donor with papillary thyroid cancer or a benign thyroid nodule (not recorded which). Some clones in this sample may be carry-over from other donors' samples.

In its sample, this clone was seen many times. The V gene is TRBV19, the J gene TRBJ1-1; D remains unclear. Looked up from germline, CDR1 is LNHDA and CDR2 is SQIVND (reference sequence). The CDR3 contains 13 residues. V was trimmed by 3 bases and J by 5 bases, leaving 10 bases between them. CDR3 sequence: CASSIGDRTEAFF. DNA for the CDR3: TGTGCCAGTAGTATCGGGGATCGGACTGAAGCTTTCTTT.

About this clone: Sequence at one end of the junction differs from germline and may be a read error. V gene TRBV3-1 combines with J gene TRBJ2-7; 8 positions agree with TRBD2. This CDR3 has 16 residues. From germline, CDR1 is LGHDT and CDR2 YNNKEL (reference sequence). In nucleotides, the CDR3 is TGTGCCGGCAGCCAATGGAGGGCGGGAGGCATATACGAGCAGTACTTC. It codes for CAGSQWRAGGIYEQYF.

This clone came up many times. The chain links TRBV28 to TRBJ1-2; D is unclear. V shed 5 bases and J shed 4 bases, with 20 bases lying between them. The CDR3 has 16 amino acids. Germline-derived CDR1 and CDR2 are MDHEN and SYDVKM. The CDR3 region has the DNA TGTGCCAGCAGTGTTCGATTTGAAGGACCCTCCTATGGCTACACCTTC. Encoded protein: CASSVRFEGPSYGYTF.

Note on this clone: Its ends do not fully match the called genes, so a read error is possible. CDR3 sequence reads: CASNFDERKEFPGELLF. The CDR3 nucleotides are TGTGCCAGCAATTTCGATGAGCGGAAGGAGTTTCCCGGGGAGCTGCTTTTT. The chain employs TRBV6-5 and TRBJ2-2; maybe TRBD2 (5 bases). The CDR3 is 17 amino acids. CDR1 is MNHEY and CDR2 is SVGAGI in the germline V gene.

Judged by abundance, this clone is medium-sized. J is TRBJ2-7 and V is TRBV6-1; unclear D gene. The CDR3 loop spans 15 amino acids. Germline lookup yields CDR1 MNHNS and CDR2 SASEGT. The ends were cut back, 6 bases at V and 0 bases at J, with 15 bases in the middle. In DNA, the CDR3 is TGTGCCAGCAGCTTAGAGGTTGACGGCTCCTACGAGCAGTACTTC. Protein: CASSLEVDGSYEQYF.

This clone was picked up a small number of times. A single base separates this from a much larger clone, so it may be a read error. This chain uses TRBV12-3 or TRBV12-4 with TRBJ2-1, with 10 bases identical to TRBD2. The CDR3 length is 14 residues. V shed 3 bases and J 9 bases; nucleotides not matched to a gene: 5. CDR3 amino acids: CASSFISGRPEQFF. CDR3 nucleotide sequence: TGTGCCAGCAGTTTCATTAGCGGGAGGCCTGAGCAGTTCTTC.

This clone was picked up many times. The chain employs TRBV5-6 and TRBJ1-1; no clear D gene. Germline CDR1 and CDR2: SGHDT and YYEEEE. Trimming pared 0 bases from V and 4 bases from J, leaving 7 bases between. The CDR3 length is 13 residues. CDR3 residues: CASSLVRITEAFF. The CDR3 nucleotides are TGTGCCAGCAGCTTGGTACGGATCACTGAAGCTTTCTTT.

This clone was seen at least ten times. The chain uses TRBV4-1 and TRBJ2-7; D might be TRBD2 (6 bases). Germline V gene sequence: CDR1 MGHRA, CDR2 YSYEKL. Between the trimmed V and J ends, which lost 0 bases and 2 bases, there was a span of 8 bases. CDR3 size: 14 residues. The CDR3: CASSQDGGAYEQYF. CDR3 bases: TGCGCCAGCAGCCAAGATGGAGGGGCCTACGAGCAGTACTTC.

This clone was counted ten times or more. The rearrangement uses TRBV20-1 and TRBJ2-7; the D gene could be TRBD1 or TRBD2 (10 bases each). This CDR3 is 15 amino acids long. The ends were cut back, 0 bases at V and 13 bases at J, with 25 bases in the middle. The germline V gene has CDR1 DFQATT and CDR2 SNEGSKA (reference sequence). In DNA form, the CDR3 reads TGCAGTGCTAGAGAGACAGGGGGCGCGGTAGCGGGAGGATACTTC. It specifies CSARETGGAVAGGYF.

This clone appeared many times. The chain uses TRBV28 and TRBJ2-5, with D possibly matching TRBD2 (5 bases). Germline loops: CDR1 MDHEN, CDR2 SYDVKM. V was pared by 11 bases and J by 3 bases, with 19 bases between. The CDR3 is 14 amino acids. CDR3 residues: CACSEGWVKETQYF. The CDR3, as DNA: TGTGCCTGTTCCGAGGGTTGGGTCAAAGAGACCCAGTACTTC.

A remark on this clone: A much larger clone sits a single nucleotide away, making a read error possible. The chain carries TRBV5-8 and TRBJ1-2, with D maybe TRBD1 (5 bases). This CDR3 is built from 15 residues. Per germline, CDR1 SGHTS and CDR2 YDEGEE. CDR3 residues: CSSSSWDLSNYGYTF. CDR3 in DNA: TGTTCCAGCAGCTCCTGGGACTTATCTAACTATGGCTACACCTTC.

There are many counts of this clone. The chain carries TRBV9 and TRBJ2-1; 7 bases align to TRBD2. Germline values: CDR1 SGDLS, CDR2 YYNGEE. V lost 0 bases and J lost 6; bases outside the gene matches: 3. The CDR3 contains 14 residues. The CDR3 sequence is CASSVGTRPNEQFF. The DNA of the CDR3 is TGTGCCAGCAGCGTAGGGACTAGACCCAATGAGCAGTTCTTC.

With respect to this clone: This sequence may be a read error, since a much larger clone differs from it by one base. This sequence joins TRBV30 and TRBJ1-5, with 7 bases fitting TRBD1. The trim removed 5 bases at V and 5 bases at J, leaving 9 bases unmatched. Germline values: CDR1 GTSNPN, CDR2 SVGIG (reference sequence). This CDR3 spans 14 amino acids. The CDR3 reads CAWRLQGEYQPQHF. The CDR3 DNA follows: TGTGCCTGGCGGCTCCAGGGGGAATATCAGCCCCAGCATTTT.